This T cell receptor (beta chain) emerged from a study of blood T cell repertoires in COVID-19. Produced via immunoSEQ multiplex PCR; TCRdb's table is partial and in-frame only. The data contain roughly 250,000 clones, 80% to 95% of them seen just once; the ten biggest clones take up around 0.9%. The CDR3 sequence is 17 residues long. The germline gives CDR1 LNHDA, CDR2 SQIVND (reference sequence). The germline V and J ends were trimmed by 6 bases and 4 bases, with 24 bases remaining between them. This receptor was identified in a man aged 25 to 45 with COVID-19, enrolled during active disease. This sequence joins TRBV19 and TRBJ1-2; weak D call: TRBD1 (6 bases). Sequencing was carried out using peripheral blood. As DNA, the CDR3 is TGTGCCAGTAGACCTACAGGGTCACAGTCCATCTTCTATGGCTACACCTTC. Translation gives CASRPTGSQSIFYGYTF.